Presented here are 22 T cell receptor beta chains from one specimen sequenced in a study of cytomegalovirus exposure and HLA in healthy donors. Here immunoSEQ multiplex PCR was the method, and the copy in TCRdb shows in-frame clones only, minus some. The sample carries some 140,000 clones, over 80% recorded once. Sequenced material: PBMCs. The receptors were gathered from a woman in her 30s in good health and CMV-seropositive.

This clone was seen just once. This chain connects TRBV5-1 to TRBJ1-4; D unclear. CDR1 and CDR2 (germline): SGHRS, YFSETQ. Trimming removed 0 bases at V and 4 bases at J, with 7 bases between. The CDR3 runs to 14 residues. The CDR3 DNA is TGCGCCAGCAGCTTGGGCAGTTTTAATGAAAAACTGTTTTTT. Translating it yields CASSLGSFNEKLFF. Using reference TRBV5-1 and TRBJ1-4 for the parts outside the CDR3, the full variable domain is KAGVTQTPRYLIKTRGQQVTLSCSPISGHRSVSWYQQTPGQGLQFLFEYFSETQRNKGNFPGRFSGRQFSNSRSEMNVSTLELGDSALYLCASSLGSFNEKLFFGSGTQLSVL.

This chain links TRBV2 with TRBJ2-7; TRBD1 aligns across 10 bases. Germline V gene sequence: CDR1 SNHLY, CDR2 FYNNEI. J was trimmed by 5 bases and V by 6 bases; bases with no gene match: 10. This CDR3 region has 15 residues. This CDR3 reads CASREIRDRGNEQYF. The CDR3 bases are TGTGCCAGCAGAGAAATCCGGGACAGGGGAAACGAGCAGTACTTC.

The V gene is TRBV6-1, the J gene TRBJ2-5, with a weak D call TRBD2 (6 bases). CDR3 length: 12 residues. Germline lookup yields CDR1 MNHNS and CDR2 SASEGT. Trimming took off 8 bases at V and 4 bases at J, with 11 bases between the two ends. In DNA form, the CDR3 reads TGTGCCAGCGGCCTCGGGGGAGAGACCCAGTACTTC. This sequence encodes CASGLGGETQYF.

V is TRBV28 and J is TRBJ2-7; 8 bases map to TRBD2. J lost 3 bases, V lost 2 bases, and 3 bases had no gene match. CDR1 MDHEN and CDR2 SYDVKM come from the germline V gene. This CDR3 has 14 amino acids. The CDR3 bases are TGTGCCAGCAGTTTAAGCGGGAGCCTCTACGAGCAGTACTTC. This translates into CASSLSGSLYEQYF.

The chain links TRBV5-1 to TRBJ1-6; 8 bases are shared with TRBD1. The CDR3 has 17 residues. Germline V lookup: CDR1 SGHRS, CDR2 YFSETQ. V was clipped by 4 bases and J by 10 bases; unmatched bases: 16. CDR3 residues: CASSETATGVKSSPLHF. For the CDR3, the DNA is TGCGCCAGCAGCGAGACGGCGACAGGGGTTAAGTCATCACCCCTCCACTTT.

This clone was counted a single time. The chain carries TRBV2 and TRBJ2-7, with 8 bases aligning to TRBD2. This CDR3 comprises 15 residues. Trimming cost V 4 bases and J 6 bases; bases outside gene matches: 11. Germline V CDR1 and CDR2: SNHLY, FYNNEI. CDR3 residues: CASSARLAIRGEQYF. The CDR3 bases are TGTGCCAGCAGTGCCCGACTAGCGATTAGAGGCGAGCAGTACTTC.

The V call is TRBV28, the J call TRBJ1-2; 7 bases line up with TRBD1. Germline V CDR1 and CDR2: MDHEN, SYDVKM. There are 13 residues in the CDR3. Germline trimming cut 7 bases from V and 3 bases from J; bases unmatched to any gene: 5. CDR3 amino acids: CASKMGQYYGYTF. CDR3 DNA sequence: TGTGCCAGCAAGATGGGACAGTACTATGGCTACACCTTC.

The genes are TRBV2 and TRBJ2-7; 10 nucleotides line up with TRBD2. Germline V CDR1 and CDR2: SNHLY, FYNNEI. Unmatched junction bases numbered 13, after V lost 5 bases and J lost 6 bases. This CDR3 has 16 amino acids. The CDR3, as DNA: TGTGCCAGCAGTTACAATGACAGAGGACTAGCGGCCGAGCAGTACTTC. Its protein product is CASSYNDRGLAAEQYF.

The chain employs TRBV6-1 and TRBJ2-7; possible D gene TRBD2, 6 bases. The CDR3 consists of 17 residues. CDR1 and CDR2 from the germline V gene are MNHNS and SASEGT. Trimming left V 4 bases short and J 6 bases short, with 25 bases between. The CDR3 DNA is TGTGCCAGCAGTGGTGGACTAATCGGACAACAGGTGGGCGAGCAGTACTTC. It encodes CASSGGLIGQQVGEQYF.

The chain has TRBV11-2 and TRBJ2-1, with 9 positions matching TRBD2. The CDR3 totals 16 residues. Looked up from germline, CDR1 is SGHAT and CDR2 is FQNNGV. V lost 6 bases and J lost 4; bases outside the gene matches: 10. The CDR3 region has the DNA TGTGCCAGCAGTTTCGAGACTAGCGGAAATTACAATGAGCAGTTCTTC. It yields the protein CASSFETSGNYNEQFF.

The CDR3 DNA reads as TGCGCCAGCAGCTTTACAGGGCAGGAACTGTTTTTT. Translated: CASSFTGQELFF. The chain combines TRBV5-1 with TRBJ1-4; maybe TRBD1 (6 bases). V was clipped by 2 bases and J by 12 bases, with 11 bases between them. The CDR3 is made up of 12 amino acids. Looked up from germline, CDR1 is SGHRS and CDR2 is YFSETQ.

The CDR3 DNA reads TGTGCCAGCGCCCACCCGGGTGATGAGCAGTACTTC. It yields the protein CASAHPGDEQYF. The chain has TRBV6-6 and TRBJ2-7; D unresolved. Germline CDR1 MNHNY, CDR2 SVGAGI (reference sequence). V lost 8 bases, J lost 7 bases, and 15 bases lay in between. This CDR3 comprises 12 residues.

The chain has TRBV7-3 and TRBJ2-5; TRBD2 matches at 8 bases. Germline V CDR1 and CDR2: SGHTA, FQGTGA. J gave up 5 bases and V 0 bases, and 5 bases lay outside the gene matches. The length of the CDR3 is 15 residues. The CDR3 coding sequence is TGTGCCAGCAGCTTAACGAGCGGGAGCCGGGAGACCCAGTACTTC. As protein: CASSLTSGSRETQYF.

The gene calls are TRBV10-1 and TRBJ2-3; D remains unclear. V lost 2 bases and J lost 2, with 8 bases in between. CDR3 length: 14 amino acids. CDR1 and CDR2 (germline): WNHNN, SYGVQD (reference sequence). The CDR3 DNA sequence: TGCGCCAGCAGTGAGGGGCAGCCCACAGATACGCAGTATTTT. It translates to CASSEGQPTDTQYF.

The rearrangement uses TRBV7-9 and TRBJ2-3; D not resolved. The germline V gene has CDR1 SEHNR and CDR2 FQNEAQ (reference sequence). The CDR3 runs 13 residues. The V end was cut by 6 bases, the J end by 2 bases, with 9 bases between. The CDR3 reads CASRSFYTDTQYF. The CDR3 nucleotides are TGTGCCAGCAGGTCCTTTTACACAGATACGCAGTATTTT.

The chain has TRBV5-1 and TRBJ2-3; the match to TRBD1 covers 11 bases. Per germline, CDR1 SGHRS and CDR2 YFSETQ. The CDR3 totals 14 residues. The junction had 4 bases not matched to a gene; V was cut back by 4 bases and J by 6 bases. The CDR3 DNA follows: TGCGCCAGCAGCATGGGACAGGGGGACGATACGCAGTATTTT. Residues: CASSMGQGDDTQYF.

A single count supports this clone. The chain recombines TRBV5-1 with TRBJ2-5, with D maybe TRBD1 (6 bases). Germline assignment: CDR1 SGHRS and CDR2 YFSETQ. Trimming removed 4 bases from V and 5 bases from J, with 15 bases in between. The CDR3 loop spans 14 amino acids. In DNA, the CDR3 is TGCGCCAGCAGCGGACAGAAGAGGGGGGAGACCCAGTACTTC. It encodes CASSGQKRGETQYF.

This chain links TRBV5-1 with TRBJ1-4; D is undetermined. V was clipped by 7 bases and J by 4 bases, with 17 bases between them. Per germline, CDR1 SGHRS and CDR2 YFSETQ. This CDR3 is built from 15 residues. CDR3 nucleotides: TGCGCCAGCCGTCTCGGGTCAGCGGTTAATGAAAAACTGTTTTTT. Translating gives CASRLGSAVNEKLFF.

The V gene is TRBV6-6, the J gene TRBJ2-1; tentative D call: TRBD2 (7 bases). The germline CDR1 and CDR2 sequences are MNHNY and SVGAGI (reference sequence). Between the trimmed V and J ends, which lost 5 bases and 4 bases, there was a span of 18 bases. This CDR3 region has 16 residues. The CDR3 DNA sequence: TGTGCCAGCAGTCCTACTCGGGGGGCTCTATACAATGAGCAGTTCTTC. Protein: CASSPTRGALYNEQFF.

The chain uses TRBV28 and TRBJ2-3, with TRBD2 identical over 8 bases. In germline, CDR1 is MDHEN, CDR2 SYDVKM. Trimming took 3 bases from V and 15 from J; bases not matched to a gene: 8. The CDR3 runs 12 residues. The CDR3 here is CASSFPGLGRYF. CDR3 coding DNA: TGTGCCAGCAGTTTCCCGGGACTAGGACGATATTTT.

The CDR3 coding sequence is TGTGCCAGCATCCAGCGGGGGGGCTCAGATACGCAGTATTTT. Translation gives CASIQRGGSDTQYF. V is TRBV2 and J is TRBJ2-3; 10 bases are shared with TRBD2. There are 14 residues in the CDR3. Germline CDR1 SNHLY, CDR2 FYNNEI. The V segment lost 7 bases and the J segment 4 bases; nucleotides outside the gene matches: 5.

The rearrangement uses TRBV6-1 and TRBJ2-5; no definite D call. V shed 6 bases and J shed 3 bases, with 17 bases lying between them. Germline values: CDR1 MNHNS, CDR2 SASEGT. CDR3 size: 15 residues. The CDR3 DNA reads as TGTGCCAGCAGCTATCTAATCGCCACCGAAGAGACCCAGTACTTC. This sequence encodes CASSYLIATEETQYF.